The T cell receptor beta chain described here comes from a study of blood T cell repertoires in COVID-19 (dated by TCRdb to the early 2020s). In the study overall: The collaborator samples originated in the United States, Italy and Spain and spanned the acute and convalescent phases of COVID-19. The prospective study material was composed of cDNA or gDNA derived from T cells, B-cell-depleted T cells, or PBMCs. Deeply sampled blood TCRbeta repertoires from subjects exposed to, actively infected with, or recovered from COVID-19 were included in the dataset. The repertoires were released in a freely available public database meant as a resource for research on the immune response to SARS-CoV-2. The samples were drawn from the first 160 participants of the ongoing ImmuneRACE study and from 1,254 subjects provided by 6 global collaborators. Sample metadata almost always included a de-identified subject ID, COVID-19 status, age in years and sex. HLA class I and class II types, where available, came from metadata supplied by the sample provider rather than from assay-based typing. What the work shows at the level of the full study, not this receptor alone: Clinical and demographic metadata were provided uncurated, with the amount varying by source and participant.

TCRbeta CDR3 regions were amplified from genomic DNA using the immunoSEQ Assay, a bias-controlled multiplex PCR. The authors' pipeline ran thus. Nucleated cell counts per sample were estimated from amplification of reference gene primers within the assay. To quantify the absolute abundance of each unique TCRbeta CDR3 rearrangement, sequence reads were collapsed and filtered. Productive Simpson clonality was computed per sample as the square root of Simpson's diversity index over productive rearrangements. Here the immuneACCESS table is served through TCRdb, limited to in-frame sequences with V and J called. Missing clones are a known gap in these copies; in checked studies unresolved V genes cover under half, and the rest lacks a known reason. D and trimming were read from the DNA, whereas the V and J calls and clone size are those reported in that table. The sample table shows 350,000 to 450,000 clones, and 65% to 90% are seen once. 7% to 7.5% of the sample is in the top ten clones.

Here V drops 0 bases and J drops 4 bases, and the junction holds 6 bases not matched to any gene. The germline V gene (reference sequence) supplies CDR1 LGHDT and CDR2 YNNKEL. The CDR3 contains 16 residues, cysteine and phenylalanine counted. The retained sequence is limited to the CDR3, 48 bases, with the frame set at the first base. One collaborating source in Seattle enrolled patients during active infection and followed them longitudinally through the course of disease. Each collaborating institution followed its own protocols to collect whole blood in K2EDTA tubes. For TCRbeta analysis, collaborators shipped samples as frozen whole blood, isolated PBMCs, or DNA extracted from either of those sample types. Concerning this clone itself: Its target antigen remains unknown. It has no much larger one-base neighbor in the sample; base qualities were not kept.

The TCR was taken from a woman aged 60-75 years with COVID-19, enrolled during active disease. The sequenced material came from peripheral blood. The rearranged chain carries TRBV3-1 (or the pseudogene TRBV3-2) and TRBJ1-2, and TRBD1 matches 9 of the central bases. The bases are TGTGCCAGCAGCCAAGATCGCACAGGGGGCAGCTATGGCTACACCTTC. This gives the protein CASSQDRTGGSYGYTF.